This TCR beta chain was documented in a study of blood T cell repertoires in COVID-19. Turning to the study itself: Collection of acute and convalescent COVID-19 samples took place in the United States, Italy and Spain. Nucleic acid was either cDNA or gDNA, and it came from T cells, B-cell-depleted T cells, or PBMCs.

Trimming stripped 10 bases from V and 3 bases from J, with 10 bases between. The V gene's germline CDR1 is ENHRY and CDR2 SYGVKD. The CDR3 contains 12 residues. This clone has just a few counts. Assay used: immunoSEQ multiplex PCR; TCRdb lists only in-frame clones, some missing. The profile shows 100,000 to 150,000 clones, about 85% of them singletons. The V call is TRBV10-3, the J call TRBJ1-5, with D perhaps matching TRBD1 (5 bases). The specimen was peripheral blood. This TCR was recovered from a woman aged 80 or over with acute or convalescent COVID-19. CDR3 bases: TGTGCCACTGGGGCGTTCAATCAGCCCCAGCATTTT. Translated, it gives CATGAFNQPQHF.